This TCR beta chain was retrieved from a study of T cell clonotyping in hematopoietic cell transplantation. Overall study findings and caveats: At the given depth, recipient repertoires were over 95% de novo clonotypes.

As regards this clone: What it recognizes is unknown.

Trimming removed 5 bases at V and 0 bases at J, with 10 bases between. CDR3 size: 14 residues. Germline V gives CDR1 MNHNY, CDR2 SVGAGI (reference sequence). Sequencing used immunoSEQ multiplex PCR; TCRdb keeps in-frame clones, though not all of them. This sample has about 16,000 clones, with around 60% found just once. J is TRBJ1-1 and V is TRBV6-6; D is undetermined. This specimen consisted of PBMCs, obtained 30 days after allogeneic stem cell transplant. The sequence was obtained from a male patient aged 50 or older who had an allogeneic stem cell transplant from an unrelated donor, so T cells may come from the graft donor. Some clones in this sample may be carry-over from other donors' samples. CDR3 protein: CASSVKGLNTEAFF. The CDR3 DNA sequence: TGTGCCAGCAGTGTGAAGGGCCTGAACACTGAAGCTTTCTTT.